Detailed here is one T cell receptor beta chain. Its cognate antigen is unknown. The germline V gene encodes CDR1 SGHKS and CDR2 YYEKEE (reference sequence). Trimming cost V 4 bases and J 5 bases; bases outside gene matches: 5. The CDR3 runs 14 residues. The data were taken from a study of T cell responses to AZD1222 COVID-19 vaccine. Produced via immunoSEQ multiplex PCR; TCRdb's table is partial and in-frame only. The table lists more than 65,000 clones, around 78% of them singletons. Study-wide results and limits: Nearly half of the spike-specific TCRs reportedly recognize variant regions that carry no mutations.

The J gene is TRBJ2-1, the V gene TRBV5-5; 8 bases line up with TRBD2. This sequence was found in an adult who received the AZD1222 COVID-19 vaccine. The starting material was peripheral blood, obtained 28 days after the second AZD1222 dose. CDR3 protein: CASSRSGTNNEQFF. DNA for the CDR3: TGTGCCAGCAGCCGTAGCGGGACCAACAATGAGCAGTTCTTC.